This is a list of T cell receptor beta chains from one sample in a study of beta chain features in type 1 diabetes. The method was immunoSEQ multiplex PCR; TCRdb's version includes in-frame clones alone and lacks a portion of them. Of some 400,000 clones in the sample, approximately 15% were seen once. Sequenced sample: naive CD4+ T cells from blood. These TCRs come from a young woman in good health. Both conserved end residues are part of each CDR3. The D gene is left open where the match is weak. A row's size may be missing; if present it is once, few, many or a size class.

J	V	D	size	DNA	CDR3
TRBJ1-1	TRBV11-2	TRBD1	NA	TGTGCCAGCAGCTTATGGGACAGGAACACTGAAGCTTTCTTT	CASSLWDRNTEAFF
TRBJ2-5	TRBV19	TRBD2	NA	TGTGCCAGCTTAGCCTCGACTAGCCGAGAGACCCAGTACTTC	CASLASTSRETQYF
TRBJ2-7	TRBV7-9	NA	NA	TGTGCCAGCAGCTTCTCGGGATTCTCCTACGAGCAGTACTTC	CASSFSGFSYEQYF
TRBJ1-2	TRBV30	NA	NA	TGTGCCTGGAGATACGTAGTCGGGGGAGGCTACACCTTC	CAWRYVVGGGYTF
TRBJ2-3	TRBV10-3	TRBD2	few	TGTGCCATCAGTGGAGCGGGAGGGGTTGGAGATACGCAGTATTTT	CAISGAGGVGDTQYF
TRBJ1-1	TRBV30	NA	few	TGTGCCTGGAATTCCCGGGCGGGCACTGAAGCTTTCTTT	CAWNSRAGTEAFF
TRBJ2-7	TRBV19	TRBD1	few	TGTGCCAGTAGTCCCGGACAGGCTGGAGTCTACGAGCAGTACTTC	CASSPGQAGVYEQYF
TRBJ1-1	TRBV30	NA	few	TGTGCCTGGAGTCTTACCAACATTGAAGCTTTCTTT	CAWSLTNIEAFF
TRBJ2-3	TRBV9	TRBD2	NA	TGTGCCAGCAGCCTTAGGACTAGCGGCGATACGCAGTATTTT	CASSLRTSGDTQYF
TRBJ2-7	TRBV4-3	NA	few	TGCGCCAGCAGCCAGCAAAGAGAGCGAGGGCCGACTCTCGCGCAGTACTTC	CASSQQRERGPTLAQYF
TRBJ2-1	TRBV7-7	TRBD2	NA	TGTGCTAGCAGCATCCAACCGGGACTAAACAATGAGCAGTTCTTC	CASSIQPGLNNEQFF
TRBJ2-7	TRBV30	TRBD1	few	TGTGCCTGCCTTGACTGGACAGGGGCCCTAACCTACGAGCAGTACTTC	CACLDWTGALTYEQYF
TRBJ1-1	TRBV7-2	NA	NA	TGTGCCAGCAGCTTAGGTCAGGGAAGTAACACTGAAGCTTTCTTT	CASSLGQGSNTEAFF
TRBJ1-2	TRBV5-1	TRBD1	NA	TGCGCCAGCAGCTCCTCGACAGGGGGCGAACGCGGCTACACCTTC	CASSSSTGGERGYTF
TRBJ2-5	TRBV6-5	TRBD1	few	TGTGCCAGCAGTACAGGGGGCGAGACCCAGTACTTC	CASSTGGETQYF
TRBJ2-4	TRBV18	TRBD1	few	TGTGCCAGCTCACCTCAAGACAGGGAGATTGGCCAGGGCTTC	CASSPQDREIGQGF
TRBJ2-7	TRBV7-9	TRBD1	once	TGTGCCAGCAGCTTAACCGGGACAGGGTCTTACGAGCAGTACTTC	CASSLTGTGSYEQYF
TRBJ1-4	TRBV7-9	NA	few	TGTGCCAGCAGCCCCGGGCACAACGTAGAGGGTGAAAAACTGTTTTTT	CASSPGHNVEGEKLFF
TRBJ2-7	TRBV14	TRBD2	few	TGTGCCAGCAGCCCGAGGACTAGCGGCTACGAGCAGTACTTC	CASSPRTSGYEQYF
TRBJ2-7	TRBV11-2	NA	few	TGTGCCAGCAGCCCCACGCGGAGCGGAACCTACGAGCAGTACTTC	CASSPTRSGTYEQYF
TRBJ2-5	TRBV10-3	TRBD1	few	TGTGCCGTCAGAGGGACAGAAGAGACCCAGTACTTC	CAVRGTEETQYF
TRBJ2-3	TRBV18	NA	few	TGTGCCAGCTCACCGCCAGAGAGGACAGATACGCAGTATTTT	CASSPPERTDTQYF
TRBJ2-5	TRBV5-1	NA	few	TGCGCCAGCAGCCTGGGGGCCATAGAACAAGAGACCCAGTACTTC	CASSLGAIEQETQYF
TRBJ2-7	TRBV30	TRBD2	NA	TGTGCCTGGAGCGGTCTAGCGGCGCGCGAGCAGTACTTC	CAWSGLAAREQYF
TRBJ2-1	TRBV11-3	TRBD1	few	TGTGCCAGCAGCTACACCGGGACAGGGATCATGGAGCAGTTCTTC	CASSYTGTGIMEQFF
TRBJ2-3	TRBV7-3	TRBD1	NA	TGTGCCAGCAGCTTCGGCGGAGCAGGGGGAGATACGCAGTATTTT	CASSFGGAGGDTQYF
TRBJ1-2	TRBV29-1	TRBD1	few	TGCAGCGTGACCCTTGGACAGGGAGCTAACTATGGCTACACCTTC	CSVTLGQGANYGYTF
TRBJ2-3	TRBV2	NA	few	TGTGCCAGCAGCGCGGGACCCCGCACAGATACGCAGTATTTT	CASSAGPRTDTQYF
TRBJ2-1	TRBV5-1	NA	NA	TGCGCCAGCAGCTTTACCACGAGCTCCTACAATGAGCAGTTCTTC	CASSFTTSSYNEQFF
TRBJ2-5	TRBV7-2	NA	NA	TGTGCCAGCAGCTTAGCCCTAGAGACCCAGTACTTC	CASSLALETQYF
TRBJ1-1	TRBV29-1	TRBD1	few	TGCAGCGTCGGACAGGGGCTGAACACTGAAGCTTTCTTT	CSVGQGLNTEAFF
TRBJ2-3	TRBV28	TRBD2	few	TGTGCCAGCAGCCGGGAGGGGGGACGATATACGCAGTATTTT	CASSREGGRYTQYF
TRBJ2-6	TRBV7-8	TRBD1	few	TGTGCCAGCAGCTTATACAGGGACAGGTCCTCTGGGGCCAACGTCCTGACTTTC	CASSLYRDRSSGANVLTF
TRBJ2-2	TRBV4-2	NA	NA	TGTGCCAGCAGCCAAGATGGAGTAGCGGTGGGGGACGGGGAGCTGTTTTTT	CASSQDGVAVGDGELFF
TRBJ2-7	TRBV6-6	NA	NA	TGTGCCAGCACCCCGGAGGGGGCCCGCGAGCAGTACTTC	CASTPEGAREQYF
TRBJ2-7	TRBV19	NA	few	TGTGCCAGTACCGGCCGTGGGAGTCCCTACGAGCAGTACTTC	CASTGRGSPYEQYF
TRBJ2-7	TRBV4-3	TRBD2	NA	TGCGCCAGCAGCCAAGGACTAGCGGGAGCCTACGAGCAGTACTTC	CASSQGLAGAYEQYF
TRBJ2-1	TRBV28	TRBD2	few	TGTGCCAGCAACCTATATCCTCCTAGCGGGAATGAGCAGTTCTTC	CASNLYPPSGNEQFF
TRBJ2-3	TRBV15	TRBD2	NA	TGTGCCACCAGCACCAGACTAGCGGGGGGCACAGATACGCAGTATTTT	CATSTRLAGGTDTQYF
TRBJ2-2	TRBV5-6	NA	few	TGTGCCAGCAGCTTTGGGCCAGCGAACACCGGGGAGCTGTTTTTT	CASSFGPANTGELFF
TRBJ2-5	TRBV7-9	NA	NA	TGTGCCAGCAGCCCAAGTACATTCTACCAAGAGACCCAGTACTTC	CASSPSTFYQETQYF
TRBJ1-2	TRBV30	NA	NA	TGTGCCTGGAGCGTCACCCCCCCCAGCGTCTATGGCTACACCTTC	CAWSVTPPSVYGYTF
TRBJ1-1	TRBV30	NA	few	TGTGCCTGGAGTGCTCGACGAAGGGGGAACACTGAAGCTTTCTTT	CAWSARRRGNTEAFF
TRBJ2-5	TRBV21-1	NA	NA	TGTGCCAGCAGCAAAGAATTAGGAGACGGCTACTTC	CASSKELGDGYF
TRBJ1-2	TRBV20-1	NA	few	TGCAGTGCTACCAGACAGGGCTACACCTTC	CSATRQGYTF